This T cell receptor (beta chain) is drawn from a study of CD8 T cells in ankylosing spondylitis. The study's findings and limits: Researchers report that disease-linked clones proved CD8+ and relatively rare in peripheral blood.

Deletions cut 3 bases from V and 0 bases from J, with 5 bases between. The CDR3 runs to 12 residues. The V gene's germline CDR1 is DFQATT and CDR2 SNEGSKA (reference sequence). Comments on this clonotype: Its antigen remains unidentified.

Making the TCR beta libraries involved quantitative 5'-RACE with molecular barcodes. Using its own MiXCR run on the 5' RACE reads, TCRdb lists one record per CDR3 protein. The table includes approximately 340,000 distinct CDR3 sequences, approximately 15% detected once. The rearrangement links TRBV20-1 to TRBJ1-1; the D is unclear. The TCR was taken from a male donor with ankylosing spondylitis or in good health (not recorded which). Material for sequencing was blood, either unsorted or a sorted T cell fraction (not recorded which). As DNA, the CDR3 is TGCAGTGCTAGGAGGGTGAACACTGAAGCTTTCTTT. This encodes CSARRVNTEAFF.